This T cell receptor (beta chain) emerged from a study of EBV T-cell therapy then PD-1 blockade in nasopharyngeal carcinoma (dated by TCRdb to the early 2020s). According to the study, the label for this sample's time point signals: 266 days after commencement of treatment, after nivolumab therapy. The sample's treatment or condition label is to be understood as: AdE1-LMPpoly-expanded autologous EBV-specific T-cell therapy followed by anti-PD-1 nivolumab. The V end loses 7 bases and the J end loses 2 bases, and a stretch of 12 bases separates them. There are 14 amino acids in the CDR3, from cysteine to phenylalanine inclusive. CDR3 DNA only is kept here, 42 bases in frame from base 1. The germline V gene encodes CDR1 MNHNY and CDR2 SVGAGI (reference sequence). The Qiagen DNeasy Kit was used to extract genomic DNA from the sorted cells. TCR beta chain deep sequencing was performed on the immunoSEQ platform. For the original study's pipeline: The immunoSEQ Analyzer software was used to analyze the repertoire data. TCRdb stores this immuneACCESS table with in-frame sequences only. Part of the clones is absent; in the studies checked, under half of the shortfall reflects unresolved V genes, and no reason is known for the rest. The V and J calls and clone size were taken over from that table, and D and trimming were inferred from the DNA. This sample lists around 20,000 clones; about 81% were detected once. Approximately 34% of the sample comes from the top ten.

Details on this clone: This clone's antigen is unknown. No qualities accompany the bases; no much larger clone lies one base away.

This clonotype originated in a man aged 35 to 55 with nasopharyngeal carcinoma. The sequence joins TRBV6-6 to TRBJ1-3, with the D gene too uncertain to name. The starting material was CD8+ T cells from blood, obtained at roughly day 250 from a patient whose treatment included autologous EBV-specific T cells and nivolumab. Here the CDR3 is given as CASTTAEAGNTIYF. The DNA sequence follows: TGTGCCAGCACGACTGCCGAGGCTGGAAACACCATATATTTT.